This T cell receptor beta chain was identified in a study of tumour-infiltrating T cells in Burkitt lymphoma. Study background: Survival, overall and progression-free, tracked with productive clonality.

Profiling relied on immunoSEQ multiplex PCR, and the TCRdb table lists in-frame clones only, not all of them. The sample consists of 15,000 to 20,000 clones, 70% to 80% of them appearing once. From germline, CDR1 is MNHEY and CDR2 SMNVEV (reference sequence). Trimming took 6 bases from V and 2 from J; bases not matched to a gene: 7. The CDR3 totals 14 residues. This receptor was obtained from a human donor with diffuse large B-cell lymphoma. V is TRBV27 and J is TRBJ2-7, with 7 bases identical to TRBD1. Sequencing input: tumor tissue. This chain's CDR3 is CASSSDRDPYEQYF. The CDR3 bases are TGTGCCAGCAGCTCCGACAGGGATCCCTACGAGCAGTACTTC.